Listed here are 20 T cell receptor beta chains from one sample, sequenced in a study of T cells after yellow fever vaccination. Each CDR3 protein is one row after TCRdb ran MiXCR on the 5' RACE reads. In the table there are some 150,000 distinct CDR3 sequences, about 10% of which are singletons. The sequencing used CD8+ T cells sorted from PBMCs, collected 15 days after the yellow fever booster vaccination. The receptors derive from a man aged 18 to 35 who received the YFV17D yellow fever vaccine.

This chain links TRBV2 with TRBJ2-1, with 10 nucleotides matching TRBD1. The CDR3 is 16 residues long. In germline, CDR1 is SNHLY, CDR2 FYNNEI. V was clipped by 6 bases and J by 5 bases; unmatched bases: 10. The CDR3 loop is CASSGLRQGAHNEQFF. Written as DNA, the CDR3 is TGTGCCAGCAGCGGCCTTAGACAGGGGGCCCACAATGAGCAGTTCTTC.

The rearrangement joins TRBV7-9 to TRBJ2-3; D remains unclear. Germline V gene sequence: CDR1 SEHNR, CDR2 FQNEAQ (reference sequence). V was cut by 5 bases and J by 2 bases, with 11 bases left in between. The CDR3 covers 14 residues. The CDR3 nucleotides are TGTGCCAGCAGCAGACGCATACTCACAGATACGCAGTATTTT. Protein: CASSRRILTDTQYF.

This chain links TRBV4-3 with TRBJ2-3, with 10 bases lining up with TRBD2. The CDR3 sequence is 16 residues long. The germline gives CDR1 LGHNA, CDR2 YSLEER. J was trimmed by 8 bases and V by 0 bases; bases with no gene match: 8. The CDR3: CASSQEKRGGWATQYF. The CDR3 nucleotides read TGCGCCAGCAGCCAAGAAAAGCGGGGGGGATGGGCTACGCAGTATTTT.

This clonotype turned up a few times. V usage is TRBV6-2 or TRBV6-3 and J usage is TRBJ1-2; D gene ambiguous. The V and J ends lost 5 bases and 2 bases respectively, with 12 bases between them. Per germline, CDR1 MNHEY and CDR2 SVGEGT. The CDR3 runs 14 residues. CDR3 sequence (DNA): TGTGCCAGCAGTGGTGAAGCCGTCAACTATGGCTACACCTTC. Translated, it gives CASSGEAVNYGYTF.

This clonotype turned up a few times. This chain joins TRBV10-3 and TRBJ1-5; D unresolved. This CDR3 has 15 residues. V was clipped by 2 bases and J by 2 bases, with 10 bases between them. Germline CDR1 and CDR2: ENHRY and SYGVKD. CDR3 sequence: CAISEAGDGNQPQHF. The CDR3 nucleotides read TGTGCCATCAGTGAGGCCGGAGATGGCAATCAGCCCCAGCATTTT.

This clonotype came up a few times. The rearrangement uses TRBV15 and TRBJ1-1; tentative D call: TRBD1 (6 bases). CDR1 is LNHNV and CDR2 is YYDKDF in the germline V gene (reference sequence). V was pared by 1 base and J by 2 bases, with 11 bases between. The CDR3 is made up of 15 amino acids. The CDR3: CATSRGQAVNTEAFF. CDR3 bases: TGTGCCACCAGCAGAGGACAGGCGGTAAACACTGAAGCTTTCTTT. The complete variable domain, with remaining parts taken from reference TRBV15 and TRBJ1-1, reads DAMVIQNPRYQVTQFGKPVTLSCSQTLNHNVMYWYQQKSSQAPKLLFHYYDKDFNNEADTPDNFQSRRPNTSFCFLDIRSPGLGDTAMYLCATSRGQAVNTEAFFGQGTRLTVV.

Details on this clonotype: Without the conserved terminal phenylalanine or tryptophan, this CDR3 likely stems from a read error. The DNA is left out, because the CDR3 cannot be placed on it with certainty; the CDR3 is given as TCRdb lists it. The chain joins TRBV6-5 to TRBJ2-5; the DNA was not used to check the table's D call, TRBD1. The CDR3 region is 13 residues in length, termini included. CDR1 is MNHEY and CDR2 is SVGAGI in the germline V gene. The CDR3: CASSLLQGFRPFL.

This clonotype was found many times. The CDR3 here is CASSQQGALGTEAFF. CDR3 bases: TGTGCCAGCAGCCAACAGGGGGCATTGGGAACTGAAGCTTTCTTT. The genes are TRBV14 and TRBJ1-1, with 8 bases aligning to TRBD1. The CDR3 spans 15 residues. CDR1 SGHDN and CDR2 FVKESK come from the germline V gene. V shed 2 bases, J shed 5 bases, and the junction held 7 bases outside the gene matches.

The CDR3 DNA follows: TGCAGTGCTAGAGATCGGGCCAGGGGTTACGAGCAGTACTTC. Translating gives CSARDRARGYEQYF. The J gene is TRBJ2-7, the V gene TRBV20-1; the D gene is possibly TRBD1 (6 bases). V was shortened by 0 bases and J by 4 bases, with 13 bases between the two germline ends. CDR3 length: 14 residues. The germline CDR1 and CDR2 sequences are DFQATT and SNEGSKA (reference sequence).

This clonotype was seen a few times. The V and J genes are TRBV11-2 and TRBJ2-3; 8 bases map to TRBD2. Germline V gene data show CDR1 as SGHAT and CDR2 as FQNNGV. The CDR3 runs 18 residues. Trimming cost V 0 bases and J 2 bases; bases outside gene matches: 10. The CDR3 loop reads CASSLDDSSGGPTDTQYF. CDR3 DNA sequence: TGTGCCAGCAGCTTAGATGATTCCAGCGGGGGACCCACAGATACGCAGTATTTT.

V usage is TRBV20-1 and J usage is TRBJ2-2, with TRBD1 matching 7 bases. Germline V gene lookup returns CDR1 DFQATT and CDR2 SNEGSKA (reference sequence). CDR3 length: 13 residues. V lost 5 bases, J lost 0 bases, and 0 bases stayed unmatched. CDR3 residues: CSADRANTGELFF. The CDR3 nucleotides read TGCAGTGCTGACAGGGCGAACACCGGGGAGCTGTTTTTT.

This clonotype was recorded at least ten times. The chain combines TRBV12-3 or TRBV12-4 with TRBJ1-5; no reliable D call. CDR3 length: 14 amino acids. V lost 4 bases and J 0 bases, leaving 7 bases between the germline ends. The CDR3 region has the DNA TGTGCCAGCAGTTGGGAAGCTAGCAATCAGCCCCAGCATTTT. The encoded protein is CASSWEASNQPQHF.

This clonotype was detected only a few times. V usage is TRBV27 and J usage is TRBJ1-4; 7 bases are a match to TRBD1. CDR1 is MNHEY, CDR2 SMNVEV, per germline (reference sequence). The CDR3 extends over 14 amino acids. The V segment lost 5 bases and the J segment 8 bases; nucleotides outside the gene matches: 8. The CDR3 is CASSLGTAREKLFF. The CDR3 DNA is TGTGCCAGCAGTCTCGGGACAGCGAGAGAAAAACTGTTTTTT.

There are a few counts of this clonotype. The chain is built from TRBV29-1 and TRBJ2-7; D is unresolved. Germline V gene lookup returns CDR1 SQVTM and CDR2 ANQGSEA. Trimming left V 2 bases short and J 0 bases short, with 5 bases between. The CDR3 loop spans 12 amino acids. This CDR3 reads CSVESDSYEQYF. The CDR3 nucleotides are TGCAGCGTTGAAAGTGACTCCTACGAGCAGTACTTC.

In its sample, this clonotype was seen a few times. The chain recombines TRBV2 with TRBJ1-1; TRBD1 aligns across 9 bases. The V gene end was trimmed by 7 bases and the J gene end by 2 bases; junction bases not matched to a gene: 5. Looked up from germline, CDR1 is SNHLY and CDR2 is FYNNEI. This CDR3 has 14 amino acids. CDR3 in DNA: TGTGCCAGCATTCCACAGGGGGCCAACACTGAAGCTTTCTTT. Amino acids: CASIPQGANTEAFF.

This clonotype was found a few times. V usage is TRBV7-3 and J usage is TRBJ1-1; no firm D call. The CDR3 contains 13 residues. Trimming left V 1 base short and J 8 bases short, with 11 bases between. CDR1 is SGHTA, CDR2 FQGTGA, per germline. The CDR3 bases are TGTGCCAGCAGCTTAAATCCTCTCGACGAAGCTTTCTTT. Translating gives CASSLNPLDEAFF.

This chain joins TRBV4-1 and TRBJ2-3; D may correspond to TRBD1 or TRBD2 (5 bases each). The CDR3 has 15 residues. Trimming cost V 5 bases and J 0 bases, with 12 bases left between them. The V gene's germline CDR1 is MGHRA and CDR2 YSYEKL. This CDR3 is CASSEEWGSTDTQYF. In DNA form, the CDR3 reads TGCGCCAGCAGCGAGGAATGGGGGAGCACAGATACGCAGTATTTT.

This clonotype showed up just a few times. This chain joins TRBV20-1 and TRBJ2-5, with D perhaps given as TRBD1 or TRBD2 (5 bases each). This CDR3 is 15 amino acids long. Trimming cost V 3 bases and J 1 base, with 15 bases left between them. Germline V gene data show CDR1 as DFQATT and CDR2 as SNEGSKA (reference sequence). CDR3 amino acids: CSASIGGPFQETQYF. The CDR3 bases are TGCAGTGCTAGCATTGGGGGACCGTTCCAAGAGACCCAGTACTTC.

The V gene is TRBV20-1, the J gene TRBJ2-5, with D perhaps given as TRBD1 or TRBD2 (5 bases each). V lost 0 bases, J lost 5 bases, and 13 bases lay in between. The CDR3 loop spans 14 amino acids. The V gene's germline CDR1 is DFQATT and CDR2 SNEGSKA (reference sequence). The CDR3 DNA is TGCAGTGCTAGAGATAGCCAAGGGGACGAGACCCAGTACTTC. Translating gives CSARDSQGDETQYF.

The chain joins TRBV6-5 to TRBJ2-7; TRBD2 might be the D (6 bases). CDR3 size: 13 residues. The V and J ends lost 0 bases and 5 bases respectively, with 8 bases between them. CDR1 and CDR2 (germline): MNHEY, SVGAGI. CDR3: CASSYSEGNEQYF. CDR3 in DNA: TGTGCCAGCAGTTACTCGGAGGGAAACGAGCAGTACTTC.